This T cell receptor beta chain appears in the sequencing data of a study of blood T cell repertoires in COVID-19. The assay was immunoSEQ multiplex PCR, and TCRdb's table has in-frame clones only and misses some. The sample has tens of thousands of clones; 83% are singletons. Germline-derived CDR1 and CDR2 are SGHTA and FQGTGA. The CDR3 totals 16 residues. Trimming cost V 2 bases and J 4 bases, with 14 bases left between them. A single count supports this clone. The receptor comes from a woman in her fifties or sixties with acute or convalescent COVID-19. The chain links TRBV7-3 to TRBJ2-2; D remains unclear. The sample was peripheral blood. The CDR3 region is CASSLLSVGSTGELFF. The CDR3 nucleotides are TGTGCCAGCAGCTTACTATCTGTCGGGTCCACCGGGGAGCTGTTTTTT.